One and the same sample provided the 14 T cell receptor beta chains below, sequenced in a study of shared clonotypes between healthy human individuals (TCRdb year 2020). Preparation of the library involved the immunoSEQ multiplex PCR assay. The table comes from immuneACCESS by way of TCRdb, which keeps in-frame sequences with V and J called. Part of the clones is missing from these tables; in studies checked, under half for an unresolved V gene and the rest for unknown reasons. The sample table holds roughly 2.6 million clones, of which around 94% were seen once. The ten largest make up 0.11% to 0.15% of the sample. The sample comprised naive CD4+ T cells sorted from blood. This specimen's cell subset or site label, per the study, means: CD45RA+ positively selected. The origin of the receptors is a man aged 18 to 30 in good health.

The rearrangement links TRBV9 to TRBJ2-3; D may be TRBD2 (5 bases). CDR1 and CDR2 (germline): SGDLS, YYNGEE. Trimming took 1 base from V and 8 from J, leaving 8 bases between them. The CDR3 totals 12 residues. The chain's CDR3 is CASSVTGGTQYF. The CDR3 bases are TGTGCCAGCAGCGTAACCGGAGGTACGCAGTATTTT.

Turning to this clone: Different DNA sequences within this sample yield the same CDR3. The chain carries TRBV7-6 and TRBJ2-3; 10 bases fit TRBD2. The CDR3 covers 15 residues. The V gene end was trimmed by 5 bases and the J gene end by 1 base; junction bases not matched to a gene: 3. Germline V gives CDR1 SGHVS, CDR2 FNYEAQ. CDR3 in DNA: TGTGCCAGCAGCGCTAGCGGGAGCGGCACAGATACGCAGTATTTT. This codes for CASSASGSGTDTQYF.

The gene calls are TRBV5-4 and TRBJ2-7; 9 bases line up with TRBD2. This CDR3 has 16 amino acids. V trimming: 4 bases; J trimming: 0 bases; junction bases outside the gene matches: 8. Germline CDR1 SGHNT, CDR2 YYREEE (reference sequence). CDR3 nucleotides: TGTGCCAGCAGCCCCCCCCCTAGCGGGAACTCCTACGAGCAGTACTTC. It specifies CASSPPPSGNSYEQYF.

The chain has TRBV12-5 and TRBJ2-5, with 7 bases identical to TRBD2. There are 16 residues in the CDR3. Germline V gene data show CDR1 as LGHNT and CDR2 as FRNRAP. Trimming removed 2 bases from V and 1 base from J; junction bases left unmatched: 7. The CDR3: CASGLSPGLRQETQYF. The CDR3 region has the DNA TGTGCTAGTGGTTTGTCCCCGGGACTACGCCAAGAGACCCAGTACTTC. Looking up the rest from reference TRBV12-5 and TRBJ2-5 gives the full variable domain: DARVTQTPRHKVTEMGQEVTMRCQPILGHNTVFWYRQTMMQGLELLAYFRNRAPLDDSGMPKDRFSAEMPDATLATLKIQPSEPRDSAVYFCASGLSPGLRQETQYFGPGTRLLVL.

CDR3: CASSEGGGAQYF. The CDR3 nucleotides are TGCGCCAGCAGTGAAGGGGGCGGGGCCCAGTACTTC. The rearrangement joins TRBV10-2 to TRBJ2-7; a weak D match, TRBD1 (7 bases). CDR1 is WSHSY and CDR2 is SAAADI in the germline V gene. This CDR3 has 12 amino acids. The V gene lost 3 bases and the J gene lost 10 bases, with 13 bases spanning the gap.

V is TRBV5-8 and J is TRBJ2-7, with 8 bases that match TRBD2. Germline V gene data show CDR1 as SGHTS and CDR2 as YDEGEE. This CDR3 region has 10 residues. The ends lost 4 bases at V and 10 bases at J; junction bases unmatched: 1. The CDR3 is CASSIAGQYF. The CDR3 DNA reads TGTGCCAGCAGCATAGCGGGACAGTACTTC.

The V and J genes are TRBV5-1 and TRBJ2-5; 7 bases align to TRBD1. J was trimmed by 3 bases and V by 7 bases; bases with no gene match: 6. Per the germline V gene, CDR1 is SGHRS and CDR2 is YFSETQ. The CDR3 loop spans 13 amino acids. The CDR3 DNA is TGCGCCAGCGGGTTCACAGGGGAAGAGACCCAGTACTTC. Residues: CASGFTGEETQYF.

The chain employs TRBV11-3 and TRBJ1-1, with D tentatively TRBD1 (5 bases). This CDR3 is built from 14 residues. Per germline, CDR1 SGHNT and CDR2 YENEEA. Trimming removed 3 bases from V and 1 base from J, with 9 bases in between. CDR3 amino acids: CASSLTASNTEAFF. CDR3 sequence (DNA): TGTGCCAGCAGCTTGACAGCCTCGAACACTGAAGCTTTCTTT.

J is TRBJ1-1 and V is TRBV6-1, with 7 bases aligning to TRBD1. CDR3 length equals 12 residues. Germline loops: CDR1 MNHNS, CDR2 SASEGT. V was pared by 7 bases and J by 3 bases, with 2 bases of the junction left unmatched. In DNA form, the CDR3 reads TGTGCCAGCAAGGGGGCGCACACTGAAGCTTTCTTT. It translates to CASKGAHTEAFF.

Here the CDR3 DNA reads TGTGCCAGCAGCCCGCAGGGCGGCGGACAAGGGGAGCAGTTCTTC. As protein: CASSPQGGGQGEQFF. J is TRBJ2-1 and V is TRBV7-9; possibly TRBD1 for D (5 bases). Germline V gives CDR1 SEHNR, CDR2 FQNEAQ (reference sequence). The CDR3 contains 15 residues. The germline V and J ends were trimmed by 5 bases and 10 bases, with 21 bases remaining between them. The complete variable domain, with remaining parts taken from reference TRBV7-9 and TRBJ2-1, reads DTGVSQNPRHKITKRGQNVTFRCDPISEHNRLYWYRQTLGQGPEFLTYFQNEAQLEKSRLLSDRFSAERPKGSFSTLEIQRTEQGDSAMYLCASSPQGGGQGEQFFGPGTRLTVL.

On this clone itself: In the same sample, other DNA sequences code for this CDR3. V and J are TRBV28 and TRBJ1-1; TRBD1 matches 7 bases. The CDR3 runs 15 residues. The V gene end was trimmed by 4 bases and the J gene end by 1 base; junction bases not matched to a gene: 6. Germline assignment: CDR1 MDHEN and CDR2 SYDVKM. The chain's CDR3 is CASSSPGQRNTEAFF. DNA of the CDR3: TGTGCCAGCAGTTCTCCGGGACAGAGGAACACTGAAGCTTTCTTT.

This clone was counted a few times. The V call is TRBV10-3, the J call TRBJ1-2; tentative D call: TRBD1 (6 bases). The CDR3 runs to 13 residues. Germline V CDR1 and CDR2: ENHRY, SYGVKD. V was pared by 5 bases and J by 7 bases, with 14 bases between. The CDR3 region has the DNA TGTGCCATCAGTCCGGGGGCTAGTCTTGGCTACACCTTC. Its translation: CAISPGASLGYTF.

The V gene is TRBV14, the J gene TRBJ2-7; possibly TRBD2 for D (6 bases). V was trimmed by 4 bases and J by 3 bases, leaving 19 bases between them. The CDR3 is 16 residues long. Looked up from germline, CDR1 is SGHDN and CDR2 is FVKESK. The CDR3 DNA reads as TGTGCCAGCAGCCCCAGGGTGAGCGGGTTTTTCTACGAGCAGTACTTC. This sequence encodes CASSPRVSGFFYEQYF.

In the case of this clone: The same CDR3 can be traced to other DNA sequences in this sample. The CDR3 loop reads CASSLGLMNTEAFF. CDR3 nucleotide sequence: TGTGCCAGCAGCTTGGGATTGATGAACACTGAAGCTTTCTTT. The V call is TRBV5-5, the J call TRBJ1-1; D gene ambiguous. Germline V CDR1 and CDR2: SGHKS, YYEKEE (reference sequence). The V end was cut by 0 bases, the J end by 0 bases, with 6 bases between. The CDR3 length is 14 residues. Based on the CDR3 plus reference TRBV5-5 and TRBJ1-1, the full variable domain is DAGVTQSPTHLIKTRGQQVTLRCSPISGHKSVSWYQQVLGQGPQFIFQYYEKEERGRGNFPDRFSARQFPNYSSELNVNALLLGDSALYLCASSLGLMNTEAFFGQGTRLTVV.